The rows below give T cell receptor beta chains drawn from one sample of a study of blood T cell repertoires in COVID-19. The assay was immunoSEQ multiplex PCR, and TCRdb's table has in-frame clones only and misses some. This table has about 69,000 clones, approximately 79% appearing once. What was sequenced was peripheral blood. The receptors here all came from a human donor in a cohort sampled during active COVID-19. Both conserved end residues are part of each CDR3. A D gene is named only where the DNA matches it firmly.

D	J	V	DNA	CDR3
TRBD1	TRBJ1-5	TRBV28	TGTGCCAGCAGTCCCACCGACAGGGCCAATCAGCCCCAGCATTTT	CASSPTDRANQPQHF
-	TRBJ1-1	TRBV20-1	TGCAGTGCTAGGAGGACGGGGGAAGCTTTCTTT	CSARRTGEAFF
-	TRBJ2-7	TRBV4-1	TGCGCCAGCAGCCCTAGGGAGGACTACGAGCAGTACTTC	CASSPREDYEQYF
-	TRBJ2-7	TRBV5-1	TGCGCCAGCAGGGAGGGATCCTACGAGCAGTACTTC	CASREGSYEQYF
TRBD1	TRBJ1-1	TRBV6-6	TGTGCCAGCAGTTACGGGGACAGGGAATTCACTGAAGCTTTCTTT	CASSYGDREFTEAFF
TRBD2	TRBJ2-1	TRBV18	TGTGCCAGCTCACCTCATCACGGGGGGGGCAATGAGCAGTTCTTC	CASSPHHGGGNEQFF
-	TRBJ2-2	TRBV4-1	TGCGCCAGCAGCCTAAGGGCGGGCACCGGGGAGCTGTTTTTT	CASSLRAGTGELFF
TRBD2	TRBJ2-3	TRBV5-4	TGTGCCAGCAGCTCACCACTAGCGGGAGGCACAGATACGCAGTATTTT	CASSSPLAGGTDTQYF
TRBD2	TRBJ2-1	TRBV27	TGTGCCAGCAGTCTTAGCGGGAGGGCCTTCCCCTACAATGAGCAGTTCTTC	CASSLSGRAFPYNEQFF
TRBD1	TRBJ2-7	TRBV9	TGTGCCAGCAGCCCCCGGGACAGGAAAGAGAACGAGCAGTACTTC	CASSPRDRKENEQYF
TRBD2	TRBJ2-7	TRBV4-2	TGTGCCAGCAGCCAAGCCCCGGGGCGGGAGATCTACGAGCAGTACTTC	CASSQAPGREIYEQYF
-	TRBJ2-5	TRBV7-8	TGTGCCAGCAGGAAGACGGGGGGCCGGGAGACCCAGTACTTC	CASRKTGGRETQYF
TRBD1	TRBJ1-1	TRBV12-3/TRBV12-4	TGTGCCAGCAGTTCCCAGGGGGGCACTGAAGCTTTCTTT	CASSSQGGTEAFF
-	TRBJ1-2	TRBV11-2	TGTGCCAGCAGCTTCCGTAACTATGGCTACACCTTC	CASSFRNYGYTF
TRBD1	TRBJ1-2	TRBV27	TGTGCCAGCAGTTTAGTCCCGGACAGGGCTCAGGGCTACACCTTC	CASSLVPDRAQGYTF
-	TRBJ1-5	TRBV24-1	TGTGCCACCAGTGATTCCCAAGGGGACTATAGCAATCAGCCCCAGCATTTT	CATSDSQGDYSNQPQHF
TRBD1	TRBJ2-3	TRBV5-6	TGTGCCAGCAGCTTCACAGGGGCGGATACGCAGTATTTT	CASSFTGADTQYF
-	TRBJ1-2	TRBV5-1	TGCGCCAGCAGCTTGTACGACAGCCTCTATGGCTACACCTTC	CASSLYDSLYGYTF
TRBD1	TRBJ1-2	TRBV27	TGTGCCAGCACTTACCTTGGGGGCCGGACAGGGGGCGCCGGTGGCTACACCTTC	CASTYLGGRTGGAGGYTF
-	TRBJ2-4	TRBV19	TGTGCCAGTAGTTTCGGGCGGGGAAGCTACCGGACTGATAACATTCAGTACTTC	CASSFGRGSYRTDNIQYF
-	TRBJ2-3	TRBV21-1	TGTGCCAGCGTCAAGACTAGCGGGTATGAAAGATCGCAGTATTTT	CASVKTSGYERSQYF
TRBD1	TRBJ2-6	TRBV19	TGTGCCAGTAGTACCGGGACAGCTTTCTCTGGGGCCAACGTCCTGACTTTC	CASSTGTAFSGANVLTF
-	TRBJ1-1	TRBV19	TGTGCCAGTAGTATAGTACCAGGCACGAACACTGAAGCTTTCTTT	CASSIVPGTNTEAFF
-	TRBJ2-5	TRBV28	TGTGCCAGCAGTTTATTGTGGAGTGTGGGGCGGAGAGAGACCCAGTACTTC	CASSLLWSVGRRETQYF
TRBD1	TRBJ1-4	TRBV9	TGTGCCAGCGCTCCAGGGGGAACTAATGAAAAACTGTTTTTT	CASAPGGTNEKLFF